A single sample gave rise to the 28 T cell receptor beta chains below, sequenced in a study of cytomegalovirus exposure and HLA in healthy donors. 13 Jbeta primers and 60 Vbeta primers were used for the PCR. Using immunoSEQ multiplex PCR, the repertoire was profiled, and TCRdb retains in-frame clones only, with some absent. This sample has around 100,000 clones, with roughly 76% found just once. Sequenced material: PBMCs. The receptor set was obtained from a man aged 35 to 55 in good health and CMV-seronegative.

To note about this clone: Mismatch with germline at one junction end may stem from a read error. The chain combines TRBV4-1 with TRBJ1-6; 7 nucleotides align to TRBD1. The CDR3 has 18 residues. Germline assignment: CDR1 MGHRA and CDR2 YSYEKL. In nucleotides, the CDR3 is TGCGCCGGCAGCCAGGGGGGTCGGCGGAGCTCCTATAATTCACCCCTCCACTTT. Translating gives CAGSQGGRRSSYNSPLHF.

Details on this clone: A read error may produce the germline difference seen at one junction end. V and J are TRBV7-9 and TRBJ2-2; D possibly corresponds to TRBD2 (5 bases). The CDR3 is made up of 10 amino acids. Germline CDR1 reads SEHNR; CDR2 reads FQNEAQ (reference sequence). This CDR3 reads CSSGGRELFF. CDR3 nucleotides: TGTTCCAGCGGAGGAAGGGAGCTGTTTTTT.

The gene calls are TRBV28 and TRBJ1-2, with 7 bases identical to TRBD1. Germline values: CDR1 MDHEN, CDR2 SYDVKM. V dropped 7 bases and J dropped 2; count of bases not matched to a gene: 13. The CDR3 length is 16 residues. The CDR3 region has the DNA TGTGCCAGCACTCACAGAGGGGCAGGGGGAAACTATGGCTACACCTTC. Translation gives CASTHRGAGGNYGYTF.

The chain links TRBV5-5 to TRBJ1-1, with 8 bases aligning to TRBD1. The CDR3 length is 15 residues. CDR1 and CDR2 (germline): SGHKS, YYEKEE (reference sequence). After removal of 2 bases from V and 1 base from J, the junction contained 4 bases not matched to a gene. The CDR3 DNA is TGTGCCAGCAGCTTTGGGGGGACAGGGAACACTGAAGCTTTCTTT. Residues: CASSFGGTGNTEAFF.

The chain is built from TRBV7-2 and TRBJ1-5; D is unresolved. V was trimmed by 1 base and J by 1 base, leaving 5 bases between them. The V gene's germline CDR1 is SGHTA and CDR2 FQGNSA. The length of the CDR3 is 14 residues. This CDR3 is CASSLDRSNQPQHF. In DNA, the CDR3 is TGTGCCAGCAGCTTAGACCGGAGCAATCAGCCCCAGCATTTT.

The gene calls are TRBV7-2 and TRBJ2-1; TRBD2 matches at 9 bases. J lost 10 bases, V lost 5 bases, and 9 bases had no gene match. The CDR3 is 14 residues long. CDR1 is SGHTA, CDR2 FQGNSA, per germline. The CDR3 spells CASSATSGLGEQFF. The CDR3, as DNA: TGTGCCAGCAGCGCCACTAGCGGGCTCGGGGAGCAGTTCTTC.

The V gene is TRBV2, the J gene TRBJ1-1; no clear D gene. Trimming left V 8 bases short and J 1 base short, with 8 bases between. Germline V lookup: CDR1 SNHLY, CDR2 FYNNEI. The CDR3 is 12 residues long. The DNA of the CDR3 is TGTGCCAGCTTCCGGGAGAACACTGAAGCTTTCTTT. It encodes CASFRENTEAFF.

In this sample, this clone turned up once. The CDR3 ends on some other residue instead of the conserved phenylalanine or tryptophan, so this is likely a read error. The V gene is TRBV27, the J gene TRBJ1-2; tentatively, D is TRBD1 (6 bases). Germline V gene lookup returns CDR1 MNHEY and CDR2 SMNVEV (reference sequence). CDR3 length: 13 residues. Trimming cost V 4 bases and J 2 bases, with 8 bases left between them. The CDR3 coding sequence is TGTGCCAGCAGTTGGACAGCCAACTATGGCTACACCCTC. Translated, it gives CASSWTANYGYTL.

V is TRBV28 and J is TRBJ1-1, with a weak D call TRBD1 (6 bases). This CDR3 has 15 residues. Germline CDR1 MDHEN, CDR2 SYDVKM. With 2 bases removed from V and 5 bases from J, the gap between germline ends came to 15 bases. CDR3 coding DNA: TGTGCCAGCAGTTTAGACGAGGGGGGGAGGACTGAAGCTTTCTTT. Protein product: CASSLDEGGRTEAFF.

The chain combines TRBV7-8 with TRBJ2-7; 10 bases match TRBD1. The junction had 10 bases not matched to a gene; V was cut back by 4 bases and J by 7 bases. Germline V gene sequence: CDR1 SGHVS, CDR2 FQNEAQ. This CDR3 is 15 amino acids long. The CDR3 sequence: CASSYGTGVAREQYV. CDR3 bases: TGTGCCAGCAGCTACGGGACAGGGGTAGCTAGGGAGCAGTACGTC.

This chain connects TRBV19 to TRBJ1-2; TRBD1 aligns across 7 bases. This CDR3 comprises 14 residues. CDR1 and CDR2 from the germline V gene are LNHDA and SQIVND (reference sequence). Trimming took 5 bases from V and 6 from J; bases not matched to a gene: 9. CDR3 residues: CASSRQGGKNGYTF. The CDR3 nucleotides read TGTGCCAGTAGTCGACAGGGAGGAAAAAATGGCTACACCTTC.

The rearrangement uses TRBV28 and TRBJ2-2; no definite D call. Germline V CDR1 and CDR2: MDHEN, SYDVKM. The CDR3 sequence is 12 residues long. Between the trimmed V and J ends, which lost 6 bases and 5 bases, there was a span of 7 bases. This chain's CDR3 is CASSLLTGELFF. The CDR3 DNA is TGTGCCAGCAGCCTTCTGACCGGGGAGCTGTTTTTT.

This chain joins TRBV30 and TRBJ2-5, with TRBD2 matching over 8 bases. V lost 4 bases and J lost 2; bases outside the gene matches: 3. CDR1 and CDR2 from the germline V gene are GTSNPN and SVGIG (reference sequence). This CDR3 has 13 residues. In nucleotides, the CDR3 is TGTGCCTGGACTAGCGGGTCACAAGAGACCCAGTACTTC. Translation gives CAWTSGSQETQYF.

This clone was observed a handful of times. The chain combines TRBV4-3 with TRBJ1-1; D uncertain. Deletions cut 0 bases from V and 4 bases from J, with 9 bases between. The CDR3 loop spans 14 amino acids. The germline V gene encodes CDR1 LGHNA and CDR2 YSLEER. This CDR3 is CASSQDAGLTEAFF. CDR3 DNA: TGCGCCAGCAGCCAAGATGCAGGACTCACTGAAGCTTTCTTT.

The J gene is TRBJ2-5, the V gene TRBV7-6; TRBD1 matches at 8 bases. In germline, CDR1 is SGHVS, CDR2 FNYEAQ. The junction had 5 bases not matched to a gene; V was cut back by 5 bases and J by 3 bases. The CDR3 length is 14 residues. CDR3 sequence: CASSIGQGKETQYF. The CDR3, as DNA: TGTGCCAGCAGCATCGGACAGGGCAAAGAGACCCAGTACTTC.

The CDR3 bases are TGCGCCAGCAGCCAAGCGGGAGGGGACAATCAGCCCCAGCATTTT. Its protein is CASSQAGGDNQPQHF. The chain joins TRBV4-1 to TRBJ1-5; TRBD1 might be the D (5 bases). V lost 1 base and J lost 3, with 10 bases in between. The CDR3 spans 15 residues. Germline loops: CDR1 MGHRA, CDR2 YSYEKL.

The V gene is TRBV15, the J gene TRBJ2-7; TRBD1 is a possible D gene (6 bases). The V gene's germline CDR1 is LNHNV and CDR2 YYDKDF (reference sequence). V was trimmed by 4 bases and J by 1 base, leaving 8 bases between them. The CDR3 is made up of 13 amino acids. The CDR3 region is CATSTQGSYEQYF. For the CDR3, the DNA is TGTGCCACCAGCACACAGGGATCCTACGAGCAGTACTTC.

The chain recombines TRBV10-3 with TRBJ1-2; 9 nucleotides agree with TRBD1. The CDR3 runs 16 residues. V shed 3 bases and J 7 bases; nucleotides not matched to a gene: 12. Germline V gives CDR1 ENHRY, CDR2 SYGVKD. This chain's CDR3 is CAISDPRTGENVGYTF. CDR3 DNA: TGTGCCATCAGTGATCCCAGGACAGGGGAAAATGTTGGCTACACCTTC.

V usage is TRBV18 and J usage is TRBJ1-2; D is unresolved. This CDR3 is 13 amino acids long. Between the trimmed V and J ends, which lost 0 bases and 9 bases, there was a span of 11 bases. Per the germline V gene, CDR1 is KGHSH and CDR2 is LQKENI. The CDR3 sequence: CASSPPGGGSYTF. The CDR3 coding sequence is TGTGCCAGCTCACCACCGGGTGGAGGAAGCTACACCTTC.

This chain uses TRBV30 with TRBJ2-7; D is ambiguous. The CDR3 length is 16 residues. V lost 0 bases and J 0 bases, leaving 15 bases between the germline ends. CDR1 and CDR2 (germline): GTSNPN, SVGIG (reference sequence). CDR3 loop: CAWSVQETASSYEQYF. The CDR3 nucleotides are TGTGCCTGGAGTGTACAAGAGACTGCCAGCTCCTACGAGCAGTACTTC.

The chain couples TRBV29-1 to TRBJ2-4; TRBD1 is a possible D gene (6 bases). The V end lost 4 bases, the J end lost 0 bases, and 10 bases lay between the germline ends. CDR1 is SQVTM, CDR2 ANQGSEA, per germline. CDR3 length: 14 amino acids. The CDR3 here is CSVAQGLAKNIQYF. Written as DNA, the CDR3 is TGCAGCGTTGCCCAGGGGCTAGCCAAAAACATTCAGTACTTC.

V usage is TRBV5-4 and J usage is TRBJ1-2; perhaps TRBD1 as D (6 bases). The CDR3 runs to 13 residues. CDR1 SGHNT and CDR2 YYREEE come from the germline V gene (reference sequence). V lost 4 bases and J 6 bases, leaving 13 bases between the germline ends. Here the CDR3 DNA reads TGTGCCAGCAGCCCCCAGGGGCGGGATGGCTACACCTTC. This sequence encodes CASSPQGRDGYTF. Using reference TRBV5-4 and TRBJ1-2 for the parts outside the CDR3, the full variable domain is ETGVTQSPTHLIKTRGQQVTLRCSSQSGHNTVSWYQQALGQGPQFIFQYYREEENGRGNFPPRFSGLQFPNYSSELNVNALELDDSALYLCASSPQGRDGYTFGSGTRLTVV.

The chain links TRBV4-2 to TRBJ2-3; D may be TRBD1 (5 bases). The CDR3 contains 15 residues. The V gene's germline CDR1 is LGHNA and CDR2 YNFKEQ. Trimming pared 0 bases from V and 3 bases from J, leaving 10 bases between. The CDR3 loop is CASSQEMQGTDTQYF. The CDR3 coding sequence is TGTGCCAGCAGCCAAGAAATGCAGGGAACAGATACGCAGTATTTT.

The CDR3 loop is CASSLGSTASNQPQHF. Here the CDR3 DNA reads TGTGCCAGCAGCTTGGGCTCCACTGCTAGCAATCAGCCCCAGCATTTT. The chain couples TRBV5-8 to TRBJ1-5; D is ambiguous. Germline CDR1 reads SGHTS; CDR2 reads YDEGEE. V lost 0 bases and J lost 0, with 10 bases in between. This CDR3 has 16 residues.

This chain uses TRBV5-6 with TRBJ2-1, with 7 bases fitting TRBD1. The CDR3 has 15 amino acids. In germline, CDR1 is SGHDT, CDR2 YYEEEE. The ends lost 1 base at V and 6 bases at J; junction bases unmatched: 7. DNA of the CDR3: TGTGCCAGCAGCTTGAGAGGGACAGTATCCAATGAGCAGTTCTTC. Translated, it gives CASSLRGTVSNEQFF.

The V gene is TRBV29-1, the J gene TRBJ2-7, with unresolved D. The CDR3 runs to 11 residues. Germline values: CDR1 SQVTM, CDR2 ANQGSEA. V was trimmed by 6 bases and J by 0 bases, leaving 6 bases between them. The CDR3 nucleotides read TGCAGCGTCGCCAGCTCCTACGAGCAGTACTTC. Its translation: CSVASSYEQYF.

The chain combines TRBV4-2 with TRBJ1-1, with a tentative D call TRBD1 (6 bases). The germline V gene encodes CDR1 LGHNA and CDR2 YNFKEQ. This CDR3 is built from 14 residues. The V end lost 6 bases, the J end lost 1 base, and 12 bases lay between the germline ends. CDR3 amino acids: CASRQSGQNTEAFF. In nucleotides, the CDR3 is TGTGCCAGCAGACAATCGGGACAGAACACTGAAGCTTTCTTT.

The chain links TRBV25-1 to TRBJ1-3; D is perhaps TRBD1 (5 bases). CDR1 is MGHDK and CDR2 is SYGVNS in the germline V gene. This CDR3 has 15 residues. Trimming cost V 8 bases and J 3 bases, with 17 bases left between them. CDR3 sequence: CASHPSGNSGNTIYF. The CDR3 DNA reads TGTGCCAGCCATCCTTCAGGGAATAGTGGAAACACCATATATTTT.